This is a list of T cell receptor beta chains from one sample in a study of metastatic and nonmetastatic thyroid tumors. TCRdb re-clonotyped the PCR reads via MiXCR. The repertoire includes about 52,000 clones, approximately 19% of them detected once, and roughly 3% sits in the top ten. Sequenced input: blood. All receptors come from a female donor with papillary thyroid cancer or a benign thyroid nodule (not recorded which). Some clones in this sample may be carry-over from other donors' samples. CDR3s include the opening cysteine and the closing phenylalanine or tryptophan. Each record gives: D gene, V gene, J gene, clone size, CDR3 DNA, CDR3 protein. A D gene is named only where the DNA matches it firmly. Clone size is stated in some rows and not others, as once, few, many or a class when expanded.

.	TRBV6-1	TRBJ1-4	many	TGTGCCAGCAGGGAACCCAGGATCGCATACGAAAAACTGTTTTTT	CASREPRIAYEKLFF
.	TRBV2	TRBJ2-3	.	TGTGCCAGCACCGACGGCGGCGAAACTAGCACAGATACGCAGTATTTT	CASTDGGETSTDTQYF
TRBD2	TRBV11-2	TRBJ2-3	.	TGTGCCAGCAGCTTCGGTCGCGGGAGGGGCACAGATACGCAGTATTTT	CASSFGRGRGTDTQYF
TRBD1	TRBV27	TRBJ1-1	many	TGTGCCAGCAGTTTATTGCGGGACAGGGACACTGAAGCTTTCTTT	CASSLLRDRDTEAFF
TRBD2	TRBV20-1	TRBJ2-5	many	TGCAGTGCTAGGAGCCCTAGCGGGAGGGTGGAGACCCAGTACTTC	CSARSPSGRVETQYF
TRBD1	TRBV14	TRBJ1-1	many	TGTGCCAGCAGTAATAGACAGGGGGCAGGGAACACTGAAGCTTTCTTT	CASSNRQGAGNTEAFF
TRBD2	TRBV20-1	TRBJ2-1	many	TGCAGTGCTAGTACTAGCGGAAGGAGCTCCTACAATGAGCAGTTCTTC	CSASTSGRSSYNEQFF
TRBD1	TRBV4-1	TRBJ2-2	many	TGCGCCAGCAGCCAAGGGGACAGTTTCACCGGGGAGCTGTTTTTT	CASSQGDSFTGELFF
.	TRBV13	TRBJ2-1	many	TGTGCCAGCAGCTTAGGCCTCAATGAGCAGTTCTTC	CASSLGLNEQFF
.	TRBV28	TRBJ2-7	.	TGTGCCAGCAGTCCCGAAGGTCCAAGCGGAGTGCAGGGCGTCTACGAGCAGTACTTC	CASSPEGPSGVQGVYEQYF
TRBD1	TRBV18	TRBJ1-6	many	TGTGCCAGCTCAAAGGACAGGGAAAATTCACCCCTCCACTTT	CASSKDRENSPLHF
.	TRBV2	TRBJ1-6	many	TGTGCCAGCAGTGTCCAGGGATATAATTCACCCCTCCACTTT	CASSVQGYNSPLHF
.	TRBV6-1	TRBJ2-7	many	TGTGCCAGCTACACGCTTCAGGGGGGATCCTACGAGCAGTACTTC	CASYTLQGGSYEQYF
TRBD1	TRBV7-6	TRBJ2-5	.	TGTGCCAGCAGCTTAGCGGGGCGGACAGGGAAGGAGACCCAGTACTTC	CASSLAGRTGKETQYF
.	TRBV24-1	TRBJ2-3	few	TGTGCCACCAGCCCTGCTAGCGTGAGCACAGATACGCAGTATTTT	CATSPASVSTDTQYF
.	TRBV25-1	TRBJ2-7	many	TGTGCCAGCAGTTCATTAGTCTACGAGCAGTACTTC	CASSSLVYEQYF
TRBD1	TRBV15	TRBJ2-7	few	TGTGCCACCAGCAGAGAGTTAGGGGGCCACGAGCAGTACTTC	CATSRELGGHEQYF
TRBD1	TRBV6-5	TRBJ2-1	few	TGTGCCAGCATTTATCTTTACAGGGGGCTCGCCGGCTACAATGAGCAGTTCTTC	CASIYLYRGLAGYNEQFF
TRBD2	TRBV6-4	TRBJ2-1	many	TGTGCCAGCAGTGACCAAGCGGGAGAGGGGAGTGAGCAGTTCTTC	CASSDQAGEGSEQFF
.	TRBV15	TRBJ1-4	.	TGTGCCACCAGCATATCCTACCGGGACGATGAAAAACTGTTTTTT	CATSISYRDDEKLFF
.	TRBV19	TRBJ2-6	many	TGTGCCAGTACTCAGGTTTCTGGGGCCAACGTCCTGACTTTC	CASTQVSGANVLTF
TRBD2	TRBV28	TRBJ2-2	many	TGTGCCAGCAGGAGGAGACTAGCGGTGAACACCGGGGAGCTGTTTTTT	CASRRRLAVNTGELFF
.	TRBV5-1	TRBJ2-2	once	TGCGCCAGCAGCCCCAACGGGGTGGGCGAGGAGCTGTTTTTT	CASSPNGVGEELFF
.	TRBV20-1	TRBJ1-2	many	TGCAGTGCCCGGACACCTAAGGTCTATGGCTACACCTTC	CSARTPKVYGYTF
.	TRBV20-1	TRBJ2-3	many	TGCAGTGGGACCCACTCAGATACGCAGTATTTT	CSGTHSDTQYF
TRBD2	TRBV5-4	TRBJ2-5	many	TGTGCCAGCAGCTCAGCCCGACGCGGGAGCGGGAGTACGCCAGAGACCCAGTACTTC	CASSSARRGSGSTPETQYF
.	TRBV20-1	TRBJ2-1	.	TGCAGTGCTAGAGATCGAGAGAGGGGGGGCCAAAATGAGCAGTTCTTC	CSARDRERGGQNEQFF
.	TRBV19	TRBJ2-7	.	TGCGCCAGTAGTCGCTGGACGGAGGTGGCCTACGAGCAGTACTTC	CASSRWTEVAYEQYF
TRBD2	TRBV7-9	TRBJ2-3	many	TGTGCCAGCAGCTTATTCGCGGGGGCAGATACGCAGTATTTT	CASSLFAGADTQYF
.	TRBV28	TRBJ1-1	.	TGTGCCAGCATTTCACCACAGGGTTGGGCTGAAGCTTTCTTT	CASISPQGWAEAFF
.	TRBV27	TRBJ2-7	few	TGTGCCAGCTGTGCAGTGGGAAATTCGCCCTACGAGCATTACTTC	CASCAVGNSPYEHYF
.	TRBV6-4	TRBJ2-1	many	TGTGCCAGCAGTGACTCGCGGGAGCAGTTCTTC	CASSDSREQFF
.	TRBV5-4	TRBJ1-4	.	TGTGCCAGTGCCGGGACGGACGAAAAACTGTTTTTT	CASAGTDEKLFF
.	TRBV9	TRBJ2-5	.	TGTGCCAGCAGCTCCGGGGATTCGGTTGAGACCCAGTACTTC	CASSSGDSVETQYF
TRBD2	TRBV5-1	TRBJ2-1	many	TGCGCCAGCAGCTCTACTAGCGGGTTCAATGAGCAGTTCTTC	CASSSTSGFNEQFF
.	TRBV6-1	TRBJ2-6	many	TGTGCCACTACGGAGGAAGGGACTGGGGCCAACGTCCTGACTTTC	CATTEEGTGANVLTF
.	TRBV19	TRBJ2-2	many	TGTGCCAGTAGTATAGTTGCGGTTAACACCGGGGAGCTGTTTTTT	CASSIVAVNTGELFF
.	TRBV28	TRBJ2-7	.	TGTGCCAGCAAGGGGCAGGGGAATTACGAGCAGTACTTC	CASKGQGNYEQYF
.	TRBV6-1	TRBJ1-2	few	TGTGCCAGCAGCGCTGAGCCTGGAGCTAACTATGGCTACAGCTTC	CASSAEPGANYGYSF
TRBD1	TRBV10-1	TRBJ2-1	.	TGCGCCAGCAGTGAGTGGACAGGGGTACATGAGCAGTTCTTC	CASSEWTGVHEQFF
TRBD1	TRBV18	TRBJ2-3	many	TGTGCCAGCTCGCTCATGGGACAGTCTAGCACAGATACGCAGTATTTT	CASSLMGQSSTDTQYF
.	TRBV30	TRBJ1-5	.	TGTGCCTGGAGTACCGGGACCAATCAGCCCCAGCATTTT	CAWSTGTNQPQHF
TRBD1	TRBV28	TRBJ1-1	few	TGTGCCAGCAGTACCATCTCCAGGGGGGGAGCTTTCTTT	CASSTISRGGAFF
TRBD2	TRBV5-4	TRBJ2-1	few	TGTGCCAGCAGCTTGCGGGGGCTAGCGGGAGTCCCGGGGGAGCAGTTCTTC	CASSLRGLAGVPGEQFF
.	TRBV6-1	TRBJ1-2	.	TGTGCCAGCAGTCAAAACAGTGGGCGTTACTATGGCTACACCTTC	CASSQNSGRYYGYTF
.	TRBV28	TRBJ2-6	medium-sized	TGTGCCAGCAGACAGCCTCTGGGGGGCCTCAGCTCTGGGGCCAACGTCCTGACTTTC	CASRQPLGGLSSGANVLTF
.	TRBV18	TRBJ2-2	many	TGTGCCAGCTCACCACCGGACGGAAACACCGGGGAGCTGTTTTTT	CASSPPDGNTGELFF
.	TRBV2	TRBJ1-2	many	TGTGCCAGCGGGGCAGAATCTAACTATGGCTACACCTTC	CASGAESNYGYTF
.	TRBV28	TRBJ2-3	many	TGTGCCAGCAGCTTAAAACAGTTCGGGAGTACGCAGTATTTT	CASSLKQFGSTQYF